The clone carrying this T cell receptor (beta chain) was recorded at least ten times. Individual cDNA molecules received unique molecular identifiers. Using its own MiXCR run on the 5' RACE reads, TCRdb lists one record per CDR3 protein. The sample lists about 23,000 distinct CDR3 sequences, 3.5% to 5% occurring once. The CDR3 length is 14 residues. Trimming stripped 1 base from V and 4 bases from J, with 11 bases between. Germline V gene data show CDR1 as MNHNS and CDR2 as SASEGT. These data are taken from a study of early T cells in non-severe SARS-CoV-2 infection. Study-level information: RNA in bulk from unsorted whole blood was sequenced, and chains were unpaired.

Sequenced material: whole blood. The TCR was taken from an adult who was a healthcare worker with PCR-confirmed SARS-CoV-2 infection or an uninfected control (not recorded which). This chain connects TRBV6-1 to TRBJ2-7, with D maybe TRBD1 (6 bases). The CDR3 sequence is CASSEGPGTYEQYF. The CDR3 DNA sequence: TGTGCCAGCAGTGAAGGCCCAGGGACATACGAGCAGTACTTC.